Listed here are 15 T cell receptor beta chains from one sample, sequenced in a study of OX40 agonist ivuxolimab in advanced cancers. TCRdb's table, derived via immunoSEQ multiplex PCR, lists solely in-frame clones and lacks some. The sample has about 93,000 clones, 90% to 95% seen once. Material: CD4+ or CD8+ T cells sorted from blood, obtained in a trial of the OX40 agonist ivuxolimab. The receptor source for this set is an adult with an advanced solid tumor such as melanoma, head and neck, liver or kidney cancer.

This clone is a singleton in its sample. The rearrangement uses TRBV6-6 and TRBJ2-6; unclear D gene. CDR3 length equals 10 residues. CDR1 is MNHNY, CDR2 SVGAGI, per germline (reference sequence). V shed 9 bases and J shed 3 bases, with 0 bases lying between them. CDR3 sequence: CASGANVLTF. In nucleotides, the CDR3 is TGTGCCAGTGGGGCCAACGTCCTGACTTTC.

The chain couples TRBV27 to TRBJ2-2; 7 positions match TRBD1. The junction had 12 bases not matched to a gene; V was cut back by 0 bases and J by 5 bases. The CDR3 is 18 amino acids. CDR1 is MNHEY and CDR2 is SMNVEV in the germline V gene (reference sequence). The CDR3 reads CASSLSPKRIRGTGELFF. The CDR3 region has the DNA TGTGCCAGCAGTTTATCTCCTAAACGAATCAGGGGGACCGGGGAGCTGTTTTTT.

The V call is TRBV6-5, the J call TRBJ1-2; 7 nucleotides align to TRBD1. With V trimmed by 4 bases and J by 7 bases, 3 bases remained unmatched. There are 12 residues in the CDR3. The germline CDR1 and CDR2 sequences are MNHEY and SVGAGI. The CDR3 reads CASSFDRVGYTF. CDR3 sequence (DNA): TGTGCCAGCAGTTTCGACAGGGTTGGCTACACCTTC.

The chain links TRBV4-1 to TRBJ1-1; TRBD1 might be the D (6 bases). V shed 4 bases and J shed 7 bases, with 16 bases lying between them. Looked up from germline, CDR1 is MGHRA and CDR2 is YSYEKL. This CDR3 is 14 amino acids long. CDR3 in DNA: TGCGCCAGCAGCCGGATACAGGGAGTGATTGAAGCTTTCTTT. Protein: CASSRIQGVIEAFF.

The CDR3 spells CASSYASAAGPYEQYF. The CDR3 coding sequence is TGTGCCAGCAGCTATGCCTCCGCAGCGGGACCCTACGAGCAGTACTTC. The chain combines TRBV7-8 with TRBJ2-7; 7 bases map to TRBD2. The junction had 11 bases not matched to a gene; V was cut back by 4 bases and J by 2 bases. The germline V gene has CDR1 SGHVS and CDR2 FQNEAQ. The CDR3 extends over 16 amino acids.

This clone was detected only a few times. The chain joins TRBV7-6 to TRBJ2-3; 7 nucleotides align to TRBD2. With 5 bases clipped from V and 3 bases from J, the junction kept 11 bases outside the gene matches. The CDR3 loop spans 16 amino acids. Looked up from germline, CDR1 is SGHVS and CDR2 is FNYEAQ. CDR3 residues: CASSPRTRGGTDTQYF. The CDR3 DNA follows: TGTGCCAGCAGCCCGAGGACTAGAGGTGGGACAGATACGCAGTATTTT.

Here the CDR3 DNA reads TGCGCCAGCAGCTTGGCGGAGTCCCGCACAGATACGCAGTATTTT. It codes for CASSLAESRTDTQYF. The chain links TRBV5-1 to TRBJ2-3, with D uncertain. V was cut by 0 bases and J by 1 base, with 9 bases left in between. The germline CDR1 and CDR2 sequences are SGHRS and YFSETQ. The CDR3 consists of 15 residues.

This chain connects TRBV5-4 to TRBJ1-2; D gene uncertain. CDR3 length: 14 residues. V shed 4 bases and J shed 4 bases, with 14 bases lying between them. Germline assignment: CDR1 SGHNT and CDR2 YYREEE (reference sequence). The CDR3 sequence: CASSPMVRTYGYTF. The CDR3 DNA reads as TGTGCCAGCAGCCCTATGGTCAGGACCTATGGCTACACCTTC.

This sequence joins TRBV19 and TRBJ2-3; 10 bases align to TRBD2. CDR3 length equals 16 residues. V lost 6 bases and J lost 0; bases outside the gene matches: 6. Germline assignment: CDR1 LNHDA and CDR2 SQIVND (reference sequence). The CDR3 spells CASRKILAGSTDTQYF. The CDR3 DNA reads TGTGCCAGTAGGAAGATACTAGCGGGAAGCACAGATACGCAGTATTTT.

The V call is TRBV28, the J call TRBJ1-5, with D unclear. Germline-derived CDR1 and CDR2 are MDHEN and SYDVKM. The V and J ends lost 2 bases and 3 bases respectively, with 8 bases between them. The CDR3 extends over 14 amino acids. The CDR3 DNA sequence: TGTGCCAGCAGTTTACGCCAGGTCAATCAGCCCCAGCATTTT. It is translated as CASSLRQVNQPQHF.

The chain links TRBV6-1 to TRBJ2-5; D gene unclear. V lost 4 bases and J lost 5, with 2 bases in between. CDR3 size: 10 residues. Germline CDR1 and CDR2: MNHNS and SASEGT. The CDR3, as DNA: TGTGCCAGCAGTGTGGAGACCCAGTACTTC. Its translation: CASSVETQYF.

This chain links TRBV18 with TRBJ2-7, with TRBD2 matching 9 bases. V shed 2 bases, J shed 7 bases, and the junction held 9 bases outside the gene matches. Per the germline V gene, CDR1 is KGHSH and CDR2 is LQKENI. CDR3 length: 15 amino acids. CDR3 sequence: CASSPIAGGPGEQYF. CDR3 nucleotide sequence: TGTGCCAGCTCACCAATTGCGGGAGGGCCGGGAGAGCAGTACTTC.

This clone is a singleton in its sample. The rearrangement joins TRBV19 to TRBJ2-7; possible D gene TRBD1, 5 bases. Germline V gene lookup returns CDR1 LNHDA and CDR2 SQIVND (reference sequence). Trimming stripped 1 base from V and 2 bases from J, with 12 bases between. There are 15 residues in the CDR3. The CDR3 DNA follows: TGTGCCAGTAGTATAGGGCAGGGAATTGCCTACGAGCAGTACTTC. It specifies CASSIGQGIAYEQYF.

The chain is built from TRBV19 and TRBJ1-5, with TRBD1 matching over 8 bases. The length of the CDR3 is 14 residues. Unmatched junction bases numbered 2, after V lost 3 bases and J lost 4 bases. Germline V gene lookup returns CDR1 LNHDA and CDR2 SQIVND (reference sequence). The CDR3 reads CASSMTGANQPQHF. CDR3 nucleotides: TGTGCCAGTAGTATGACAGGGGCAAATCAGCCCCAGCATTTT. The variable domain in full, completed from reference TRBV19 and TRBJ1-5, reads DGGITQSPKYLFRKEGQNVTLSCEQNLNHDAMYWYRQDPGQGLRLIYYSQIVNDFQKGDIAEGYSVSREKKESFPLTVTSAQKNPTAFYLCASSMTGANQPQHFGDGTRLSIL.

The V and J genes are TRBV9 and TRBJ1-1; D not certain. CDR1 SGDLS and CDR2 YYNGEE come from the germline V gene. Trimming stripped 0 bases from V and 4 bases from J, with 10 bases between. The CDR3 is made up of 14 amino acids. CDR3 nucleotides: TGTGCCAGCAGCGTAGATGGGGTTAGCACTGAAGCTTTCTTT. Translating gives CASSVDGVSTEAFF. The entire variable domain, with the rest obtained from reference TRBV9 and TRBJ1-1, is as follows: DSGVTQTPKHLITATGQRVTLRCSPRSGDLSVYWYQQSLDQGLQFLIQYYNGEERAKGNILERFSAQQFPDLHSELNLSSLELGDSALYFCASSVDGVSTEAFFGQGTRLTVV.